This T cell receptor beta chain came from a study of cytomegalovirus exposure and HLA in healthy donors. Broader study findings: Later on, analysis showed that most CMV-associated TCR beta chains appeared to be HLA-restricted. It was reported that the classifier diagnosed cytomegalovirus status with high specificity and sensitivity in both the original and validation cohorts. Later examination showed HLA-associated TCR beta chains had greater clonal expansion than equally common others. Researchers reported in a later analysis that a missense DCLRE1C variant was tied to TCR beta V- and J-gene trimming.

Losses at the gene ends were 5 bases for V and 1 base for J; bases not matched to a gene: 4. The CDR3 length is 14 residues. Germline assignment: CDR1 SGHDN and CDR2 FVKESK. The primer mix had 60 Vbeta and 13 Jbeta primers. Data came from immunoSEQ multiplex PCR; TCRdb stores just in-frame clones and leaves some out. Of roughly 100,000 clones listed, 75% to 80% were seen once; the top ten hold 5.8%. A note on this clone: The antigen remains unidentified.

The chain recombines TRBV14 with TRBJ2-7, with 8 bases fitting TRBD1. What was sequenced was PBMCs. This sequence originates from a man in his sixties in good health and CMV-seropositive. DNA of the CDR3: TGTGCCAGCAGCAGAACAGGGGGTTCCTACGAGCAGTACTTC. This gives the protein CASSRTGGSYEQYF.